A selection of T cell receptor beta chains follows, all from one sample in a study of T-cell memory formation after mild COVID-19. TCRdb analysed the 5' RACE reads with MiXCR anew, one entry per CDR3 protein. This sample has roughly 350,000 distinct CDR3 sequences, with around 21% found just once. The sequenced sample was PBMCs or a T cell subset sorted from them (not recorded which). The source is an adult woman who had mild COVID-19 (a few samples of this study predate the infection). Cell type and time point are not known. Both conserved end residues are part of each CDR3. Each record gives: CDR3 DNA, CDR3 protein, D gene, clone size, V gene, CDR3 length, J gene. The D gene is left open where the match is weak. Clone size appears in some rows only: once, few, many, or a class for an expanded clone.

CDR3nt: TGCGCCAGCAGCTTACAGGGTTCGGAGCTGTTTTTT
CDR3aa: CASSLQGSELFF
d_gene: -
abundance: few
v_gene: TRBV5-1
len: 12
j_gene: TRBJ2-2

CDR3nt: TGTGCCAGCAGTTTAGGAAACACAGGGGTAGCGGGAGTACCCTACAATGAGCAGTTCTTC
CDR3aa: CASSLGNTGVAGVPYNEQFF
d_gene: TRBD2
abundance: -
v_gene: TRBV12-3/TRBV12-4
len: 20
j_gene: TRBJ2-1

CDR3nt: TGCAGTGCTAGAGACCCAGCGGGAGGGCTCTACGAGCAGTACTTC
CDR3aa: CSARDPAGGLYEQYF
d_gene: TRBD2
abundance: -
v_gene: TRBV20-1
len: 15
j_gene: TRBJ2-7

CDR3nt: TGCAGTGTATCGCCTCTGGAAATGATGGGGAACACTGAAGCTTTCTTT
CDR3aa: CSVSPLEMMGNTEAFF
d_gene: -
abundance: -
v_gene: TRBV20-1
len: 16
j_gene: TRBJ1-1

CDR3nt: TGTGCCAGCACCGGAGACGGTCTGGGGGAGCAGTTCTTC
CDR3aa: CASTGDGLGEQFF
d_gene: -
abundance: -
v_gene: TRBV12-3/TRBV12-4
len: 13
j_gene: TRBJ2-1

CDR3nt: TGTGCCAGCAGGGAGAGCGGGAGTACCTACGAGCAGTACTTC
CDR3aa: CASRESGSTYEQYF
d_gene: TRBD2
abundance: few
v_gene: TRBV12-3/TRBV12-4
len: 14
j_gene: TRBJ2-7

CDR3nt: TGTGCCAGCAGCTTGTTTGGTGAGGGAAAACTGTTTTTT
CDR3aa: CASSLFGEGKLFF
d_gene: -
abundance: few
v_gene: TRBV7-9
len: 13
j_gene: TRBJ1-4

CDR3nt: TGTGCCAGCAGCCCGGGGGGACAGGGGATGAGGTCCCTCCACTTT
CDR3aa: CASSPGGQGMRSLHF
d_gene: TRBD1
abundance: -
v_gene: TRBV3-1
len: 15
j_gene: TRBJ1-6

CDR3nt: TGCGCCAGCAGCTCAGGGTTCGGGACTGAAGCTTTCTTT
CDR3aa: CASSSGFGTEAFF
d_gene: -
abundance: -
v_gene: TRBV5-1
len: 13
j_gene: TRBJ1-1

CDR3nt: TGTGCCAGCAGCTTGGCTAGCGGGAACTCCTACAATGAGCAGTTCTTC
CDR3aa: CASSLASGNSYNEQFF
d_gene: TRBD2
abundance: few
v_gene: TRBV7-2
len: 16
j_gene: TRBJ2-1

CDR3nt: TGTGCCAGCAGCTTAGACGACTTAGGGGCTTTATTT
CDR3aa: CASSLDDLGALF
d_gene: -
abundance: -
v_gene: TRBV7-9
len: 12
j_gene: TRBJ1-1

CDR3nt: TGTGCCTGGAGTACGCGGAGCTCCTACAATGAGCAGTTCTTC
CDR3aa: CAWSTRSSYNEQFF
d_gene: -
abundance: -
v_gene: TRBV30
len: 14
j_gene: TRBJ2-1

CDR3nt: TGTGCCAGCAGCGTAGACGCCACCCTCGGCGAGCAGTACTTC
CDR3aa: CASSVDATLGEQYF
d_gene: -
abundance: many
v_gene: TRBV9
len: 14
j_gene: TRBJ2-7

CDR3nt: TGTGCCACCAGTGACGCGGTCCTAGAGCAGTTCTTC
CDR3aa: CATSDAVLEQFF
d_gene: -
abundance: -
v_gene: TRBV24-1
len: 12
j_gene: TRBJ2-1

CDR3nt: TGCAGTGCTACCACTTTAGACAGGGCCGATGAGCAGTTCTTC
CDR3aa: CSATTLDRADEQFF
d_gene: TRBD1
abundance: few
v_gene: TRBV20-1
len: 14
j_gene: TRBJ2-1

CDR3nt: TGTGCCAGCAGCTTGGTAGACGCGGACCTGCTGTCCTACGAGCAGTACTTC
CDR3aa: CASSLVDADLLSYEQYF
d_gene: -
abundance: -
v_gene: TRBV5-6
len: 17
j_gene: TRBJ2-7

CDR3nt: TGTGCCAGCAGTTTAAATGTTCAGGGAGCTTTCTTT
CDR3aa: CASSLNVQGAFF
d_gene: -
abundance: -
v_gene: TRBV28
len: 12
j_gene: TRBJ1-1

CDR3nt: TGTGCCAGCAGTTTACTCCCGGAGGGTGTGACCGGGGAGCTGTTTTTT
CDR3aa: CASSLLPEGVTGELFF
d_gene: -
abundance: -
v_gene: TRBV28
len: 16
j_gene: TRBJ2-2

CDR3nt: TGCAGCGTTGAGGTAGGATCCTACGAGCAGTACTTC
CDR3aa: CSVEVGSYEQYF
d_gene: -
abundance: few
v_gene: TRBV29-1
len: 12
j_gene: TRBJ2-7

CDR3nt: TGCGCCAGCAGCCGACGGGTAGTTAACGAGCAGTTCTTC
CDR3aa: CASSRRVVNEQFF
d_gene: -
abundance: few
v_gene: TRBV4-1
len: 13
j_gene: TRBJ2-1

CDR3nt: TGTGCCAGCAGCGGAGGGAGACGGGAGAAACTGTTTTTT
CDR3aa: CASSGGRREKLFF
d_gene: -
abundance: few
v_gene: TRBV9
len: 13
j_gene: TRBJ1-4

CDR3nt: TGTGCCAGCAGTTACCAACCCACAGCGCCCTACAATGAGCAGTTCTTC
CDR3aa: CASSYQPTAPYNEQFF
d_gene: -
abundance: -
v_gene: TRBV6-5
len: 16
j_gene: TRBJ2-1

CDR3nt: TGTGCCAGCACCTCCGGGACAGGGGCCTACAATGAGCAGTTCTTC
CDR3aa: CASTSGTGAYNEQFF
d_gene: TRBD1
abundance: few
v_gene: TRBV9
len: 15
j_gene: TRBJ2-1

CDR3nt: TGTGCCAGCTCACAGGGAAGCCTCCCCACATACAATGAGCAGTTCTTC
CDR3aa: CASSQGSLPTYNEQFF
d_gene: -
abundance: -
v_gene: TRBV27
len: 16
j_gene: TRBJ2-1

CDR3nt: TGCAGCGTCAAGCCGGGACTTCAGGAGACCCAGTACTTC
CDR3aa: CSVKPGLQETQYF
d_gene: -
abundance: few
v_gene: TRBV29-1
len: 13
j_gene: TRBJ2-5

CDR3nt: TGTGCCAGCAGCTTGTATACCGCTCGGGACGAGCAGTACTTC
CDR3aa: CASSLYTARDEQYF
d_gene: -
abundance: -
v_gene: TRBV5-5
len: 14
j_gene: TRBJ2-7

CDR3nt: TGCAGCGTTGTCAAGACAGGGTCCCCCAATGAGCAGTTCTTC
CDR3aa: CSVVKTGSPNEQFF
d_gene: TRBD1
abundance: -
v_gene: TRBV29-1
len: 14
j_gene: TRBJ2-1

CDR3nt: TGCGCCAGCAGCTCGGACGTCGCCACCGCTGGCCAGTTCTTC
CDR3aa: CASSSDVATAGQFF
d_gene: -
abundance: few
v_gene: TRBV5-1
len: 14
j_gene: TRBJ2-1